The source of this T cell receptor (beta chain) is a study of blood T cell repertoires in COVID-19. For the study at large: Specimens from acute and convalescent COVID-19 originated in the United States, Italy and Spain.

Germline lookup yields CDR1 SGHDT and CDR2 YYEEEE. This CDR3 is 14 amino acids long. Trimming stripped 1 base from V and 5 bases from J, with 11 bases between. Original processing methods: Estimation of nucleated cell counts relied on the amplification of reference gene primers. Produced via immunoSEQ multiplex PCR; TCRdb's table is partial and in-frame only. The V and J calls and clone size are taken from that table; D and trimming were inferred from the DNA. Of tens of thousands of clones in the sample, around 87% are singletons; the top ten hold about 8%. This chain links TRBV5-6 with TRBJ2-3, with D tentatively TRBD2 (5 bases). The origin of this receptor is an older man with active or convalescent COVID-19. The sample consisted of peripheral blood. CDR3 in DNA: TGTGCCAGCAGCTTGCCCCGGGGTTTAGATACGCAGTATTTT. It specifies CASSLPRGLDTQYF. Variable domain in full (rest from reference TRBV5-6 and TRBJ2-3): DAGVTQSPTHLIKTRGQQVTLRCSPKSGHDTVSWYQQALGQGPQFIFQYYEEEERQRGNFPDRFSGHQFPNYSSELNVNALLLGDSALYLCASSLPRGLDTQYFGPGTRLTVL.